One sample yielded the 25 T cell receptor beta chains listed below, sequenced in a study of blood T cells in healthy people across ages. A second about 7 to 11 cycle PCR used barcoded and J-beta primers. TCRdb independently ran MiXCR on the 5' RACE reads; one entry per CDR3 protein. The sample contains 730,000 or so distinct CDR3 sequences, roughly 47% of which appear only once. The sample was blood. The receptors shown here come from a woman in her fifties or sixties in good health.

This clonotype appeared once. The genes are TRBV29-1 and TRBJ2-1, with 8 positions matching TRBD2. The CDR3 contains 15 residues. V lost 5 bases to trimming and J lost 2 bases; unmatched junction nucleotides: 8. The germline gives CDR1 SQVTM, CDR2 ANQGSEA. CDR3 sequence reads: CSVFSPGGPYNEQFF. The CDR3 DNA is TGCAGCGTTTTTTCCCCGGGAGGGCCCTACAATGAGCAGTTCTTC.

Concerning this clonotype itself: A much larger clone differs from this one at a single base, so this may be a read error. CDR3 sequence reads: CSAQPTSGRNEQYF. CDR3 sequence (DNA): TGCAGTGCTCAGCCGACTAGCGGACGGAATGAGCAGTACTTC. The V call is TRBV20-1, the J call TRBJ2-1; TRBD2 aligns across 9 bases. The better agreement between TRBJ2-7 and the DNA end casts doubt on the J call. From germline, CDR1 is DFQATT and CDR2 SNEGSKA (reference sequence). The CDR3 covers 14 residues.

A note on this clonotype: This may be a read error: a much more frequent sequence differs by one nucleotide. The V call is TRBV7-2, the J call TRBJ2-1, with 11 bases fitting TRBD2. The V gene end was trimmed by 5 bases and the J gene end by 5 bases; junction bases not matched to a gene: 8. This CDR3 is 16 amino acids long. Germline assignment: CDR1 SGHTA and CDR2 FQGNSA. The CDR3 region is CASSPLGLAGHNEQFF. In DNA form, the CDR3 reads TGTGCCAGCAGCCCGCTCGGACTAGCGGGCCACAATGAGCAGTTCTTC.

The chain uses TRBV20-1 and TRBJ2-2; TRBD2 is a possible D gene (6 bases). The V gene's germline CDR1 is DFQATT and CDR2 SNEGSKA (reference sequence). V was cut by 2 bases and J by 1 base, with 8 bases left in between. The CDR3 totals 14 residues. The CDR3 DNA sequence: TGCAGTGCTAGAAGGCGGGGGAACACCGGGGAGCTGTTTTTT. This sequence encodes CSARRRGNTGELFF.

This clonotype was seen only a few times. The chain uses TRBV20-1 and TRBJ2-1; TRBD1 might be the D (6 bases). CDR1 and CDR2 (germline): DFQATT, SNEGSKA (reference sequence). The CDR3 loop spans 13 amino acids. CDR3 DNA: TGCAGCCAACAGGGAAGGGCAAAAAATGAGCAGTTCTTC. It translates to CSQQGRAKNEQFF.

The chain is built from TRBV20-1 and TRBJ1-2; a weak D match, TRBD1 (6 bases). Germline lookup yields CDR1 DFQATT and CDR2 SNEGSKA (reference sequence). V was cut by 2 bases and J by 3 bases, with 16 bases left in between. The CDR3 runs 15 residues. For the CDR3, the DNA is TGCAGTGCTAGAACGGGACACCTTTCAGACTATGGCTACACCTTC. Translation: CSARTGHLSDYGYTF.

The sample holds a few counts of this clonotype. The gene calls are TRBV7-9 and TRBJ2-3, with a possible D match to TRBD2 (7 bases). With 5 bases removed from V and 4 bases from J, the gap between germline ends came to 16 bases. This CDR3 is built from 15 residues. Germline V lookup: CDR1 SEHNR, CDR2 FQNEAQ (reference sequence). The CDR3 DNA reads as TGTGCCAGCAGCGTAGGGGGGGGCCTCCCAGATACGCAGTATTTT. This encodes CASSVGGGLPDTQYF.

The rearrangement uses TRBV6-1 and TRBJ2-5; 15 positions agree with TRBD2. The CDR3 covers 15 residues. CDR1 is MNHNS and CDR2 is SASEGT in the germline V gene. V lost 6 bases to trimming and J lost 11 bases; unmatched junction nucleotides: 10. Here the CDR3 reads CASSSGLAGGNEQYF. The CDR3 DNA follows: TGTGCCAGCAGCTCCGGACTAGCGGGGGGGAATGAGCAGTACTTC.

This chain uses TRBV20-1 with TRBJ2-3; 7 nucleotides line up with TRBD2. This CDR3 is built from 15 residues. CDR1 and CDR2 from the germline V gene are DFQATT and SNEGSKA (reference sequence). V dropped 3 bases and J dropped 3; count of bases not matched to a gene: 9. The CDR3 reads CSASPGLGLTDTQYF. The CDR3 nucleotides are TGCAGTGCTAGCCCCGGACTAGGGCTTACAGATACGCAGTATTTT.

CDR3 coding DNA: TGCGCCAGCAGCCGAACAGGGCCCACTGAAGCTTTCTTT. Encoded protein: CASSRTGPTEAFF. The chain combines TRBV5-1 with TRBJ1-1; a weak D match, TRBD1 (6 bases). The CDR3 sequence is 13 residues long. Germline lookup yields CDR1 SGHRS and CDR2 YFSETQ. V was cut by 4 bases and J by 4 bases, with 11 bases left in between.

The chain recombines TRBV19 with TRBJ2-1, with D tentatively TRBD2 (5 bases). V was clipped by 6 bases and J by 7 bases, with 22 bases between them. Per germline, CDR1 LNHDA and CDR2 SQIVND (reference sequence). The CDR3 is 16 residues long. The CDR3 loop is CASSYLGHLGSNEQFF. CDR3 bases: TGTGCCAGTAGCTACCTCGGGCACTTGGGGAGTAATGAGCAGTTCTTC.

A few counts support this clonotype. DNA for the CDR3: TGTGCCAGTTCACCGGGACAGGAGGTCAATGAGCAGTTCTTC. Its translation: CASSPGQEVNEQFF. This chain uses TRBV27 with TRBJ2-1; 8 bases align to TRBD1. The CDR3 loop spans 14 amino acids. With V trimmed by 9 bases and J by 6 bases, 10 bases remained unmatched. The V gene's germline CDR1 is MNHEY and CDR2 SMNVEV (reference sequence).

Only a few counts were recorded for this clonotype. The J gene is TRBJ1-6, the V gene TRBV6-6; no reliable D call. Trimming pared 6 bases from V and 6 bases from J, leaving 9 bases between. Germline CDR1 and CDR2: MNHNY and SVGAGI (reference sequence). There are 13 residues in the CDR3. The CDR3 region has the DNA TGTGCCAGCAGATCCCGGAGTAATTCACCCCTCCACTTT. As protein: CASRSRSNSPLHF.

The chain uses TRBV5-1 and TRBJ2-5, with 8 bases that match TRBD2. The junction had 12 bases not matched to a gene; V was cut back by 3 bases and J by 11 bases. Germline V CDR1 and CDR2: SGHRS, YFSETQ. The CDR3 loop spans 14 amino acids. CDR3 nucleotide sequence: TGCGCCAGCAGCTCTGGGACTAGTCAGGCTGAGCAGTACTTC. It is translated as CASSSGTSQAEQYF.

Only one count was recorded for this clonotype. Compared with germline, one end of the junction differs, possibly owing to a read error. The gene calls are TRBV7-2 and TRBJ2-1; unclear D gene. CDR3 length: 15 amino acids. Germline lookup yields CDR1 SGHTA and CDR2 FQGNSA. The CDR3 region has the DNA TGTGCCAGCAGCTTAGTTGATTCAGTCGGCAATGAGCGGTTCTTC. Its protein is CASSLVDSVGNERFF.

This clonotype has only a few counts. This rearrangement joins TRBV6-5 to TRBJ2-2; no firm D call. The CDR3 spans 13 residues. The V end was cut by 0 bases, the J end by 3 bases, with 2 bases between. Germline CDR1 reads MNHEY; CDR2 reads SVGAGI. The chain's CDR3 is CASSYSYTGELFF. The CDR3 DNA reads TGTGCCAGCAGTTACTCCTACACCGGGGAGCTGTTTTTT.

This rearrangement joins TRBV27 to TRBJ2-1; TRBD2 aligns across 11 bases. Germline V CDR1 and CDR2: MNHEY, SMNVEV (reference sequence). This CDR3 comprises 15 residues. V was pared by 6 bases and J by 6 bases, with 7 bases of the junction left unmatched. The CDR3 DNA follows: TGTGCCAGCAGCCTAACTAGCGGGAGTGGCAATGAGCAGTTCTTC. Protein: CASSLTSGSGNEQFF.

This clonotype showed up just once. The chain has TRBV5-1 and TRBJ1-3; 9 bases are a match to TRBD1. This CDR3 is 16 amino acids long. CDR1 is SGHRS and CDR2 is YFSETQ in the germline V gene. Trimming at V came to 4 bases and at J to 2 bases, leaving 7 bases not matched to a gene. CDR3 loop: CASSTGGTGTGNTIYF. In DNA form, the CDR3 reads TGCGCCAGCAGCACTGGAGGGACAGGGACTGGAAACACCATATATTTT.

The CDR3 spells CASSLTGTVQETQYF. CDR3 DNA: TGTGCCAGCAGTTTGACAGGGACGGTACAAGAGACCCAGTACTTC. The chain uses TRBV6-2 or TRBV6-3 and TRBJ2-5, with 7 bases fitting TRBD1. Germline CDR1 reads MNHEY; CDR2 reads SVGEGT. Germline trimming cut 4 bases from V and 2 bases from J; bases unmatched to any gene: 7. There are 15 residues in the CDR3.

The CDR3 region has the DNA TGCAGTGCAAGCGACAGGGTCTCGGGAAACACCATATATTTT. Its translation: CSASDRVSGNTIYF. The rearrangement uses TRBV20-1 and TRBJ1-3; 7 bases fit TRBD1. The CDR3 is 14 residues long. The germline CDR1 and CDR2 sequences are DFQATT and SNEGSKA (reference sequence). The trim removed 6 bases at V and 4 bases at J, leaving 9 bases unmatched.

V usage is TRBV20-1 and J usage is TRBJ1-3; D perhaps matches TRBD1 (5 bases). This CDR3 is built from 15 residues. Trimming removed 5 bases at V and 1 base at J, with 15 bases between. Germline V gene sequence: CDR1 DFQATT, CDR2 SNEGSKA (reference sequence). The CDR3 DNA reads as TGCAGTGCTGGAACCGGGGCTTCGTCTGGAAACACCATATATTTT. Its translation: CSAGTGASSGNTIYF.

Comments on this clonotype: The final CDR3 position lacks the conserved phenylalanine or tryptophan, pointing to a likely read error. This rearrangement joins TRBV3-1 to TRBJ2-1; unclear D gene. The CDR3 sequence is 16 residues long. Deletions cut 4 bases from V and 5 bases from J, with 18 bases between. Germline V gives CDR1 LGHDT, CDR2 YNNKEL (reference sequence). Written as DNA, the CDR3 is TGTGCCAGCAGCCTCCGGGCTTCACGGTGGGACAATGAGCAGTTCTCC. Its protein is CASSLRASRWDNEQFS.

Here the CDR3 reads CASSPRGTAVREQYF. The DNA of the CDR3 is TGCGCCAGCAGCCCCCGGGGGACCGCGGTTCGCGAGCAGTACTTC. The chain has TRBV5-1 and TRBJ2-7, with D tentatively TRBD2 (6 bases). This CDR3 is 15 amino acids long. The germline V gene has CDR1 SGHRS and CDR2 YFSETQ. V was pared by 4 bases and J by 6 bases, with 20 bases between.

In this sample, this clonotype turned up once. Relative to the germline gene, one junction end is altered; a read error may explain this. V is TRBV15 and J is TRBJ2-7, with a tentative D call TRBD2 (6 bases). The CDR3 loop spans 12 amino acids. Germline-derived CDR1 and CDR2 are LNHNV and YYDKDF (reference sequence). CDR3 loop: CSTSRGGVEQYF. As DNA, the CDR3 is TGTTCCACCAGCAGAGGAGGGGTCGAGCAGTACTTC.

The J gene is TRBJ2-1, the V gene TRBV10-3; TRBD2 is a possible D gene (6 bases). Germline CDR1 ENHRY, CDR2 SYGVKD. V dropped 5 bases and J dropped 8 bases, with 16 bases sitting between them. The CDR3 covers 14 residues. CDR3 amino acids: CAISTSLIGDEQFF. The DNA of the CDR3 is TGTGCCATCAGTACTAGCCTAATAGGGGATGAGCAGTTCTTC.